This T cell receptor beta chain was identified during a study of OX40 agonist ivuxolimab in advanced cancers. Study-level background: Ivuxolimab, which targeted the costimulatory receptor OX40 (CD134), was an agonistic, fully human IgG2 monoclonal antibody. Prior anti-PD-1, anti-PD-L1 or anti-CTLA-4 therapy was permitted, and approximately 41% of dose-escalation patients had received checkpoint inhibitors. The paper covers the monotherapy dose-escalation part of the phase I ivuxolimab trial, which included N of about 56 patients. Of the roughly 54 patients in dose escalation, some 20 had hepatocellular carcinoma, some 15 had melanoma, 9 had renal cell carcinoma and 9 had head and neck cancer. Three dose-escalation patients achieved partial responses, one with hepatocellular carcinoma and two with cutaneous melanoma. The purpose of peripheral TCRbeta sequencing was to test whether ivuxolimab changed TCR sequence diversity and led to clonal T-cell expansion. In the dose-escalation cohort, 70% to 85% of patients were male, and the mean age was approximately 60 years, with a range of roughly 23 to 85. Intravenous ivuxolimab was administered to patients every 2 weeks at six dose levels: 0.01, 0.1, 0.3, 1.5, 3 and 10 mg/kg. Results the study describes overall, beyond this receptor: After ivuxolimab, more expanded clones were found on average in CD8+ T cells than in CD4+ T cells. Which antigens the clonally expanded peripheral T cells were specific for was not determined. Low levels of normalized T-cell clonal expansion were also seen in some patients who did not respond. At doses from 0.1 to 3.0 mg/kg, clonal expansion was seen in both CD4+ and CD8+ blood T cells between baseline and week 6. In the 0.1-3.0 mg/kg groups, partial responders had among the lowest normalized peripheral clonal expansion, particularly in CD8+ T cells.

Patients with autoimmune disease history or receiving systemic immunosuppression were excluded from the trial. In every dose cohort, peripheral blood was drawn for TCR sequencing at baseline, cycle 4 day 1, and cycle 7 day 1. Samples were obtained from an open-label, multicenter, first-in-human phase I dose-escalation trial of ivuxolimab. Adults with locally advanced or metastatic head and neck squamous cell, hepatocellular, melanoma or renal cell carcinoma were enrolled in the trial. Before TCR sequencing, CD4+ T cells and CD8+ T cells were sorted from peripheral blood as separate populations. The CDR3 covers 13 residues, taking in both the cysteine and the phenylalanine. Only the CDR3 DNA is retained, 39 bases long and in frame from the first base. CDR1 and CDR2 (KGHSH, LQKENI) derive from the germline V gene. V was cut back by 3 bases and J by 3 bases, leaving a gap of 8 bases between them. Genomic DNA was extracted from sorted cells for sequencing of the TCRbeta CDR3 region. TCRbeta CDR3 regions were sequenced using the immunoSEQ Assay. Drawn from immuneACCESS, this table holds only the in-frame rearrangements with V and J called that TCRdb kept. Clones are partly lost; checked studies trace under half to an unresolved V gene and leave the rest unexplained. The table for this sample lists 80,000 to 85,000 clones; about 86% of them were counted only once. The ten largest make up around 6.3% of the sample.

For this clone: Its antigen has not been determined. No qualities accompany the bases; no much larger clone lies one base away.

The chain employs TRBV18 and TRBJ1-2; the D gene is not confidently resolved. Sample: CD4+ or CD8+ T cells sorted from blood, taken in a trial of the OX40 agonist ivuxolimab. The receptor was isolated from an adult with an advanced solid tumor such as melanoma, head and neck, liver or kidney cancer. The CDR3 reads CASSPDADYGYTF. The sequenced DNA: TGTGCCAGCTCACCCGACGCGGACTATGGCTACACCTTC.